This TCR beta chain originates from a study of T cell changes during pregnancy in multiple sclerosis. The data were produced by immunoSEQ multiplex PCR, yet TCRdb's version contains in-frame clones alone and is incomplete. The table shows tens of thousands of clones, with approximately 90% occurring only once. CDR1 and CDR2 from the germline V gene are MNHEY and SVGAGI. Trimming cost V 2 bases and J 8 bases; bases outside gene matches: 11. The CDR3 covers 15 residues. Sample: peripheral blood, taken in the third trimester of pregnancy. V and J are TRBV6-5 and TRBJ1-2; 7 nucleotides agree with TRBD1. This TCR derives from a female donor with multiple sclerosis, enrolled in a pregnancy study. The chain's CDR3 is CASSYRNLQGRGYTF. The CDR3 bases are TGTGCCAGCAGTTACCGCAACTTACAGGGGCGAGGCTACACCTTC.